The 18 T cell receptor beta chains listed next were all sequenced from one sample in a study of a mutant IDH1 vaccine in newly diagnosed glioma (dated by TCRdb to the early 2020s). The time point tag for this specimen amounts to: baseline, week 1 (first vaccination visit). The sample's treatment or condition, from its label and the paper: pre-vaccination baseline after standard-of-care therapy. Receptors were amplified or captured by the immunoSEQ multiplex PCR assay. TCRdb's version of the immuneACCESS table is confined to in-frame rearrangements and falls short of the full clone set. An unresolved V gene accounts for under half of the shortfall where checked; the remainder is of unknown origin. The sample table records approximately 54,000 clones; approximately 78% of these occur just once. About 21% of the sample rests with the top ten. The specimen comprised PBMCs, sampled from a glioma patient treated with radiotherapy, temozolomide or both. The receptors stem from a man aged 18 to 35 with glioma.

The chain recombines TRBV7-6 with TRBJ2-3; TRBD1 might be the D (5 bases). The germline gives CDR1 SGHVS, CDR2 FNYEAQ. The CDR3 contains 16 residues. V lost 2 bases, J lost 0 bases, and 12 bases lay in between. The CDR3, as DNA: TGTGCCAGCAGCTTACTGTTAGGGGTTAGCACAGATACGCAGTATTTT. This codes for CASSLLLGVSTDTQYF. The whole variable domain, filled in from reference TRBV7-6 and TRBJ2-3, reads GAGVSQSPRYKVTKRGQDVALRCDPISGHVSLYWYRQALGQGPEFLTYFNYEAQQDKSGLPNDRFSAERPEGSISTLTIQRTEQRDSAMYRCASSLLLGVSTDTQYFGPGTRLTVL.

The rearrangement links TRBV5-6 to TRBJ2-2; D call uncertain. The germline CDR1 and CDR2 sequences are SGHDT and YYEEEE. The CDR3 has 12 amino acids. The V end lost 4 bases, the J end lost 4 bases, and 5 bases lay between the germline ends. Here the CDR3 DNA reads TGTGCCAGCAGCCGACCCACCGGGGAGCTGTTTTTT. This translates into CASSRPTGELFF.

The J gene is TRBJ2-7, the V gene TRBV27, with 7 nucleotides matching TRBD2. The CDR3 is made up of 17 amino acids. Per germline, CDR1 MNHEY and CDR2 SMNVEV (reference sequence). V trimming: 6 bases; J trimming: 1 base; junction bases outside the gene matches: 15. The DNA of the CDR3 is TGTGCCAGCAGACCCAGCCGGGGGAGGGGCCCTTCCTACGAGCAGTACTTC. It yields the protein CASRPSRGRGPSYEQYF.

The rearrangement uses TRBV2 and TRBJ2-1; 15 positions match TRBD2. Trimming took 5 bases from V and 6 from J; bases not matched to a gene: 5. This CDR3 region has 16 residues. CDR1 is SNHLY, CDR2 FYNNEI, per germline. The CDR3 loop is CASSLGLAGGVNEQFF. CDR3 bases: TGTGCCAGCAGTCTTGGACTAGCGGGAGGGGTCAATGAGCAGTTCTTC.

The chain recombines TRBV6-5 with TRBJ1-2, with D maybe TRBD1 (6 bases). The CDR3 is made up of 12 amino acids. Trimming cost V 0 bases and J 8 bases, with 7 bases left between them. CDR1 and CDR2 from the germline V gene are MNHEY and SVGAGI. The CDR3 spells CASSYSRGGYTF. CDR3 nucleotide sequence: TGTGCCAGCAGTTACTCGAGGGGGGGCTACACCTTC.

In its sample, this clone was seen a few times. CDR3 bases: TGTGCCAGCAGCCTCACCGGGACAGCGTATGGCTACACCTTC. Protein: CASSLTGTAYGYTF. The chain combines TRBV6-5 with TRBJ1-2; 7 bases align to TRBD1. Germline values: CDR1 MNHEY, CDR2 SVGAGI. The CDR3 loop spans 14 amino acids. V dropped 6 bases and J dropped 5; count of bases not matched to a gene: 9.

This clone was counted once. The chain couples TRBV27 to TRBJ2-2; no reliable D call. The germline CDR1 and CDR2 sequences are MNHEY and SMNVEV (reference sequence). CDR3 length: 13 amino acids. The V and J ends lost 4 bases and 6 bases respectively, with 9 bases between them. The CDR3 sequence is CASSSRVAGELFF. The CDR3 coding sequence is TGTGCCAGCAGTTCTAGGGTGGCCGGGGAGCTGTTTTTT.

The rearrangement joins TRBV10-2 to TRBJ2-2, with D perhaps matching TRBD1 (6 bases). CDR1 is WSHSY, CDR2 SAAADI, per germline. V was shortened by 5 bases and J by 6 bases, with 16 bases between the two germline ends. This CDR3 comprises 15 residues. CDR3 in DNA: TGCGCCAGCAGTTACTCCGGGACACCAGCCGGGGAGCTGTTTTTT. Translating gives CASSYSGTPAGELFF.

The chain joins TRBV6-6 to TRBJ1-5; 8 bases are a match to TRBD1. Per the germline V gene, CDR1 is MNHNY and CDR2 is SVGAGI (reference sequence). The CDR3 contains 14 residues. V lost 6 bases to trimming and J lost 2 bases; unmatched junction nucleotides: 3. The chain's CDR3 is CASRVTGGNQPQHF. The CDR3 nucleotides are TGTGCCAGCAGAGTGACAGGGGGCAATCAGCCCCAGCATTTT.

This sequence joins TRBV19 and TRBJ1-1; TRBD1 aligns across 7 bases. In germline, CDR1 is LNHDA, CDR2 SQIVND (reference sequence). This CDR3 is built from 14 residues. With V trimmed by 5 bases and J by 2 bases, 5 bases remained unmatched. The CDR3 nucleotides read TGTGCCAGTAGTGCCCGGACAGGCAACACTGAAGCTTTCTTT. This sequence encodes CASSARTGNTEAFF.

The chain uses TRBV30 and TRBJ1-3; no definite D call. V was clipped by 1 base and J by 0 bases, with 7 bases between them. Germline CDR1 is GTSNPN and CDR2 is SVGIG (reference sequence). The CDR3 contains 14 residues. The chain's CDR3 is CAWSEAASGNTIYF. The DNA of the CDR3 is TGTGCCTGGAGTGAGGCAGCCTCTGGAAACACCATATATTTT.

The chain recombines TRBV6-1 with TRBJ2-3; D unclear. The V gene's germline CDR1 is MNHNS and CDR2 SASEGT. Trimming took 1 base from V and 9 from J, leaving 17 bases between them. The CDR3 runs 15 residues. CDR3: CASSEVSLLVGTQYF. Here the CDR3 DNA reads TGTGCCAGCAGTGAAGTTAGTCTCCTCGTGGGGACGCAGTATTTT.

The V and J genes are TRBV6-5 and TRBJ1-6, with D possibly being TRBD1 (6 bases). This CDR3 has 15 amino acids. The germline V gene encodes CDR1 MNHEY and CDR2 SVGAGI. Deletions cut 0 bases from V and 9 bases from J, with 12 bases between. The CDR3: CASSYSAGDVSPLHF. In DNA, the CDR3 is TGTGCCAGCAGTTACTCCGCAGGGGATGTTTCACCCCTCCACTTT.

This sequence joins TRBV25-1 and TRBJ2-1; 8 nucleotides line up with TRBD2. CDR3 length: 16 amino acids. From germline, CDR1 is MGHDK and CDR2 SYGVNS. V was pared by 10 bases and J by 4 bases, with 15 bases of the junction left unmatched. CDR3 sequence: CATSHRLAKLYNEQFF. In DNA form, the CDR3 reads TGTGCCACCTCACACAGACTAGCGAAACTTTACAATGAGCAGTTCTTC.

The V call is TRBV27, the J call TRBJ1-2; 7 positions match TRBD1. CDR3 length: 15 residues. Germline V gene sequence: CDR1 MNHEY, CDR2 SMNVEV (reference sequence). After removal of 5 bases from V and 1 base from J, the junction contained 7 bases not matched to a gene. CDR3: CASSPGTADNYGYTF. The CDR3 bases are TGTGCCAGCAGTCCCGGGACAGCGGATAACTATGGCTACACCTTC.

The table lists this clone with a few counts. The V and J genes are TRBV10-3 and TRBJ1-5, with 9 bases fitting TRBD1. Germline values: CDR1 ENHRY, CDR2 SYGVKD. V shed 1 base and J 0 bases; nucleotides not matched to a gene: 7. The CDR3 length is 18 residues. The CDR3 sequence is CAISEFRTGAYSNQPQHF. In DNA, the CDR3 is TGTGCCATCAGTGAGTTTCGGACAGGGGCCTATAGCAATCAGCCCCAGCATTTT.

The chain is built from TRBV14 and TRBJ2-2; 10 nucleotides align to TRBD2. Looked up from germline, CDR1 is SGHDN and CDR2 is FVKESK. The CDR3 is 19 residues long. With V trimmed by 1 base and J by 0 bases, 8 bases remained unmatched. The CDR3 region is CASSQVILAGLPNTGELFF. The CDR3 DNA sequence: TGTGCCAGCAGCCAAGTAATACTAGCGGGGCTCCCGAACACCGGGGAGCTGTTTTTT.

The chain joins TRBV6-6 to TRBJ1-5; 8 bases agree with TRBD1. J lost 0 bases, V lost 5 bases, and 6 bases had no gene match. The CDR3 sequence is 16 residues long. Looked up from germline, CDR1 is MNHNY and CDR2 is SVGAGI (reference sequence). For the CDR3, the DNA is TGTGCCAGCAGTAACCCGACAGGGGATAGCAATCAGCCCCAGCATTTT. It yields the protein CASSNPTGDSNQPQHF.